This TCR beta chain was documented in a study of T cell responses to AZD1222 COVID-19 vaccine. General study points: It was only a handful of AZD1222 recipients who were seropositive at baseline. Clonal diversity was possibly underestimated, and the donors were mostly white British, with more females. Scientists sampled the repertoires only once the peak T cell response had passed.

Trimming removed 4 bases from V and 5 bases from J, with 5 bases in between. The length of the CDR3 is 11 residues. The germline V gene encodes CDR1 LGHNA and CDR2 YNFKEQ. Only in-frame clones appear in the TCRdb table, and some are missing; sequencing was by immunoSEQ multiplex PCR. The sample holds about 130,000 clones; about nine tenths are singletons and the top ten take about 9.9%. Recipients boosted at about 4 weeks or about 12 weeks are pooled. As for this clone: Its cognate antigen is unknown.

Specimen: peripheral blood, collected 28 days after the second AZD1222 dose. The receptor was derived from an adult who received the AZD1222 COVID-19 vaccine. V is TRBV4-2 and J is TRBJ1-2; tentatively, D is TRBD1 (5 bases). DNA of the CDR3: TGTGCCAGCAGCCGGGGGTATGGCTACACCTTC. Translated, it gives CASSRGYGYTF.